A selection of T cell receptor beta chains follows, all from one sample in a study of cytomegalovirus exposure and HLA in healthy donors. Produced via immunoSEQ multiplex PCR; TCRdb's table is partial and in-frame only. There are 50,000 or so clones in the sample; 55% to 85% occur only once, and over 8% lies in the top ten. What was sequenced was PBMCs. These receptors originate from a woman in her fifties or sixties in good health and CMV-seronegative. Both conserved end residues are part of each CDR3. Some rows have no size entry. The others give once, few or many, or a class for an expanded clone.

clone size: -; V gene: TRBV28; J gene: TRBJ2-3; CDR3 protein: CASSPPEGLADTQYF
clone size: -; V gene: TRBV30; J gene: TRBJ1-2; CDR3 protein: CAWSSTGGTGYTF
clone size: -; V gene: TRBV6-5; J gene: TRBJ1-1; CDR3 protein: CASSKGQTEAFF
clone size: -; V gene: TRBV7-8; J gene: TRBJ2-6; CDR3 protein: CASSLTGYSGANVLTF
clone size: -; V gene: TRBV6-1; J gene: TRBJ1-2; CDR3 protein: CAGKHPQGKGGYTF
clone size: -; V gene: TRBV19; J gene: TRBJ1-2; CDR3 protein: CASTHKDRPSYGYTF
clone size: -; V gene: TRBV6-6; J gene: TRBJ1-2; CDR3 protein: CASSPRTGSHGYTF
clone size: -; V gene: TRBV5-1; J gene: TRBJ2-1; CDR3 protein: CASKADSYNEQFF
clone size: -; V gene: TRBV5-1; J gene: TRBJ2-5; CDR3 protein: CASSLLSRAGALQETQYF
clone size: few; V gene: TRBV6-1; J gene: TRBJ2-1; CDR3 protein: CAGGQGAGVLDEQFF
clone size: few; V gene: TRBV5-1; J gene: TRBJ2-3; CDR3 protein: CASSLERRREPGTDTQYF
clone size: once; V gene: TRBV5-4; J gene: TRBJ2-1; CDR3 protein: CASSLASGTSVEQFF
clone size: -; V gene: TRBV6-5; J gene: TRBJ2-2; CDR3 protein: CASTRGPRGTGELFF
clone size: -; V gene: TRBV19; J gene: TRBJ1-1; CDR3 protein: CASSFRRTGVNTEAFF
clone size: once; V gene: TRBV6-4; J gene: TRBJ2-3; CDR3 protein: CASSSAGEADTQYF
clone size: few; V gene: TRBV28; J gene: TRBJ1-1; CDR3 protein: CASTWDPGTGGGTEAFF
clone size: -; V gene: TRBV4-1; J gene: TRBJ1-3; CDR3 protein: CASSQPSGTGEIGNTIYF
clone size: -; V gene: TRBV29-1; J gene: TRBJ1-2; CDR3 protein: CSVDETSSHDRRALGYTF
clone size: -; V gene: TRBV6-5; J gene: TRBJ1-1; CDR3 protein: CASSYSGEAFF
clone size: -; V gene: TRBV25-1; J gene: TRBJ1-2; CDR3 protein: CASSGQYLEVGPHGYTF
clone size: -; V gene: TRBV28; J gene: TRBJ2-7; CDR3 protein: CASSPLAGEQYEQYF
clone size: -; V gene: TRBV28; J gene: TRBJ1-1; CDR3 protein: CASGPTGAGGTEAFF
clone size: few; V gene: TRBV6-1; J gene: TRBJ2-3; CDR3 protein: CASSEGASGTDTQYF
clone size: -; V gene: TRBV28; J gene: TRBJ1-4; CDR3 protein: CASSLWVEVNEKLFF
clone size: few; V gene: TRBV18; J gene: TRBJ1-1; CDR3 protein: CASSPTGNTEAFF
clone size: -; V gene: TRBV2; J gene: TRBJ1-2; CDR3 protein: CASSYTDYGYTF
clone size: -; V gene: TRBV19; J gene: TRBJ1-5; CDR3 protein: CASREGTGDQPQHF
clone size: -; V gene: TRBV5-4; J gene: TRBJ2-5; CDR3 protein: CASSLPAGAGETQYF
clone size: -; V gene: TRBV28; J gene: TRBJ2-7; CDR3 protein: CASSPGTGTYEQYF
clone size: once; V gene: TRBV10-2; J gene: TRBJ1-2; CDR3 protein: CASSEWTGGLYGYTF
clone size: few; V gene: TRBV4-1; J gene: TRBJ1-4; CDR3 protein: CASSLGTGNEKLFF
clone size: -; V gene: TRBV4-2; J gene: TRBJ2-7; CDR3 protein: CASSNQELHEQYF
clone size: -; V gene: TRBV10-3; J gene: TRBJ2-3; CDR3 protein: CAISDRVGTTTDTQYF